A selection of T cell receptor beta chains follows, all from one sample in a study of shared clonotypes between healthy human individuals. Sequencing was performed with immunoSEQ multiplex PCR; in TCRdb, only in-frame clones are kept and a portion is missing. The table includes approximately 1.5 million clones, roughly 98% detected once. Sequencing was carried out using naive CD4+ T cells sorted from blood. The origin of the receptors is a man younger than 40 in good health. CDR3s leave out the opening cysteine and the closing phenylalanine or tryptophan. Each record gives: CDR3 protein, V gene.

cdr3_aa: ASSLDPLQPQH
v_call: TRBV5-1

cdr3_aa: ASSPGGNEQF
v_call: TRBV18

cdr3_aa: ASSLYDRANTDTQY
v_call: TRBV5-4

cdr3_aa: ASRRHAGTVGYEQY
v_call: TRBV19

cdr3_aa: ASRIDISSYNEQF
v_call: TRBV7-2

cdr3_aa: ASSSRDPREQY
v_call: TRBV7-2

cdr3_aa: ASSPGTGGSNQPQH
v_call: TRBV7-6

cdr3_aa: ASSIRDRQETQY
v_call: TRBV19

cdr3_aa: ASGTSGSYEQY
v_call: TRBV11-2

cdr3_aa: SVEDGSRDSYEQY
v_call: TRBV29-1

cdr3_aa: ASRATGELF
v_call: TRBV28

cdr3_aa: ASSDSGRKETQY
v_call: TRBV28

cdr3_aa: ASSEAGVRQPQH
v_call: TRBV6-1

cdr3_aa: ASSRKDTQY
v_call: TRBV7-2

cdr3_aa: ASSFNWDQETQY
v_call: TRBV5-1

cdr3_aa: ASSLRSSGNTIY
v_call: TRBV7-9

cdr3_aa: ASSYPGTYNEQF
v_call: TRBV6-6

cdr3_aa: ASSRNLEIGPYNEQF
v_call: TRBV4-1

cdr3_aa: ASGPGGLNEKLF
v_call: TRBV5-1

cdr3_aa: ASSLLAGTQETQY
v_call: TRBV18

cdr3_aa: ASGQGYNEQF
v_call: TRBV28

cdr3_aa: ASSLQTTETQY
v_call: TRBV5-5

cdr3_aa: ASRLHPSDTQY
v_call: TRBV12-2

cdr3_aa: ASEQLGSMNTEAF
v_call: TRBV7-9

cdr3_aa: ASSTTGGPLGNTIY
v_call: TRBV10-2

cdr3_aa: ASSMRQGQETQY
v_call: TRBV5-1

cdr3_aa: ASRVRQRRDTQY
v_call: TRBV28